What follows describes a single TCR beta chain. The source of the sample is a study of blood T cell repertoires in COVID-19. Study-wide context: The samples span acute and convalescent COVID-19 from the United States, Italy and Spain. T cells, B-cell-depleted T cells, or PBMCs provided the cDNA or gDNA that served as material.

V was clipped by 3 bases and J by 2 bases, with 7 bases between them. Looked up from germline, CDR1 is SNHLY and CDR2 is FYNNEI. The CDR3 sequence is 13 residues long. As handled by the study authors: The authors estimated nucleated cell counts from reference gene primer amplification. The repertoire was sequenced with immunoSEQ multiplex PCR; TCRdb's copy has only in-frame clones and lacks some. The V and J calls and clone size come from that table; D and trimming were worked out from the DNA. The data hold about 300,000 clones, with over 75% observed a single time. This TCR was recovered from a human donor in a cohort sampled during active COVID-19. V usage is TRBV2 and J usage is TRBJ1-2; D unresolved. Material: peripheral blood. CDR3 amino acids: CASSDGRNYGYTF. For the CDR3, the DNA is TGTGCCAGCAGTGACGGCAGGAACTATGGCTACACCTTC.